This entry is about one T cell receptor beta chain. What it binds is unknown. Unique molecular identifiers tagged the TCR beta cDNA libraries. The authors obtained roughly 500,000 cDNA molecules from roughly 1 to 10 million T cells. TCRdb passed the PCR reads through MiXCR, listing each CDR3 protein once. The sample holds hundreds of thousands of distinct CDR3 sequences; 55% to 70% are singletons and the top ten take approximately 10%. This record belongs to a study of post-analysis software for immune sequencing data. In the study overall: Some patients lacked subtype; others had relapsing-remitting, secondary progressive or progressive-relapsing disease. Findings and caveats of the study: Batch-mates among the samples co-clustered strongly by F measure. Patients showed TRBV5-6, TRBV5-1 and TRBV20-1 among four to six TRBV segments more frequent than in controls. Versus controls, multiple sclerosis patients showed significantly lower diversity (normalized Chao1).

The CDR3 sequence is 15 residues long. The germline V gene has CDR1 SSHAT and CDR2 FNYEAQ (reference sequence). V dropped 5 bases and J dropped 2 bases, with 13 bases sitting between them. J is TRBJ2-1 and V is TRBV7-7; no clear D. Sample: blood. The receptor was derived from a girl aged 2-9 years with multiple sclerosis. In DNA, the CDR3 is TGTGCCAGCAGCCCTCGGCTTGAGCCCTACAATGAGCAGTTCTTC. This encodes CASSPRLEPYNEQFF.